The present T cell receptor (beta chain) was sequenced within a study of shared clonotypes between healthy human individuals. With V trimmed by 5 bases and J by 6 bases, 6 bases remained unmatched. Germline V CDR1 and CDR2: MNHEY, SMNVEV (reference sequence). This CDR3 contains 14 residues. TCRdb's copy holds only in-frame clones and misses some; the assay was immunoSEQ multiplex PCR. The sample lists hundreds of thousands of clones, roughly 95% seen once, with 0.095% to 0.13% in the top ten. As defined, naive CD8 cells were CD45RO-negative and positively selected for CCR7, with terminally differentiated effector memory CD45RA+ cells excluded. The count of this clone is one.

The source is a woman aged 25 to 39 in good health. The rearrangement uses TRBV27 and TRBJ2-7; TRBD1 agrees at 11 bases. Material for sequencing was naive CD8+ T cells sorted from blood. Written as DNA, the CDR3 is TGTGCCAGCAGTCTTCGGACAGGGGGCATCGAGCAGTACTTC. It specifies CASSLRTGGIEQYF.